The following is a TCR beta chain sequence with its context. The record originates from a study of radiotherapy plus CTLA-4 blockade in lung cancer. V was pared by 1 base and J by 0 bases, with 8 bases between. Germline V CDR1 and CDR2: SGHNT, YYREEE (reference sequence). The CDR3 is 15 amino acids. Generated by immunoSEQ multiplex PCR, the TCRdb table keeps only in-frame clones and is missing some. Of 80,000 to 100,000 clones in the sample, roughly 79% were seen once. The V call is TRBV5-4, the J call TRBJ2-1; D is unclear. The source material was peripheral blood, sampled from a patient treated with radiotherapy plus ipilimumab. The sequence came from a human donor with non-small cell lung cancer who had a partial response to radiotherapy plus ipilimumab. Some clones in this sample may be carry-over from other donors' samples. The CDR3 region has the DNA TGTGCCAGCAGCTTGTCTAGGAGCTCCTACAATGAGCAGTTCTTC. Encoded protein: CASSLSRSSYNEQFF.